This T cell receptor beta chain originates from a study of cytomegalovirus exposure and HLA in healthy donors (dated by TCRdb to about 2017). For the wider study: An earlier analysis of some 500 of the donors reported more than 250 Gb of sequence data and roughly 100 million unique TCR beta sequences from about 179 million T cells. Donor age, sex, ethnicity and CMV serostatus were compiled together with the repertoire data. The later analysis used no new phenotypic data to find candidate immune exposures, relying instead on TCR beta sequences and their occurrence across donors. The T cell repertoires of under 750 subjects were profiled by immunosequencing and related to cytomegalovirus serostatus. An early release that covered about 600 HLA-typed donors contained around 300 gigabases of sequencing data and 70 million to 100 million unique TCR sequences. HLA typing included class I and class II loci at four-digit resolution. All discovery cohort repertoires had been generated on a single sequencing platform. Among 398 genotyped donors of the cohort, an average of around 240,000 unique TCR beta nucleotide sequences were sequenced per donor, about a sixth of them non-productive. To decide whether each TCR beta V gene segment behaved as functional or pseudogenic, an earlier analysis of some 600 of the donors relied on high-throughput TCR beta sequencing. In a later analysis, previously published TCR beta repertoires from 670 or so donors were re-analyzed and high-resolution HLA genotyping was added so that TCR occurrence patterns could be studied. A later genetic analysis used genome-wide SNP genotypes for about three fifths of the 666 donors, treating that subset as a discovery cohort. High-throughput TCR immunosequencing, statistical association of individual TCRs with disease status, and machine learning were combined to predict cytomegalovirus infection status. A separate validation cohort of about 110 different subjects was used in addition to the approximately 640-subject first cohort. Among the 398 genotyped donors, about 85% belonged to the genetic ancestry cluster associated with self-reported Caucasian donors. Roughly 5 DR-DQ haplotypes were handled as single units for association and clustering because linkage in the cohort was strong. The number of donors typed differed by locus, with about 629-630 for A, B, C, DRB1 and DQB1, 522 for DQA1, 606 for DPA1, and around 450 for DPB1. The study was designed to test whether signatures of past pathogen exposure could be identified by cataloging public T cell receptors. What the authors observed across the whole study: In a later analysis, HLA-associated TCR beta chains were found to be more clonally expanded and to have lower generation probabilities than equally common non-associated chains. Some IMGT-functional V segments, including TRBV6-2 and TRBV6-3, could not be distinguished by the 87-base-pair reads and were therefore excluded. This cohort had only TCR beta chains sequenced, and the lack of alpha or paired-chain data limited which features could be detected. Compared with the roughly 700-donor mean, donors in an Asian-associated ancestry cluster had fewer N-insertions in productive TCRs, according to a later genetic analysis. Cytomegalovirus status was reported to be diagnosed by the classifier with high specificity and sensitivity in both the original and validation cohorts. A later analysis reported that several top co-occurrence clusters appeared linked to parvovirus B19, influenza, CMV and Epstein-Barr virus. Because HLA typing was unavailable for some donors at each locus, only the typed subset was used in association tests. In a later analysis, the rate of TCR association differed among HLA loci, with DRB1 alleles having the most associated TCRs and HLA-C alleles having the fewest. Immune exposure information for the cohort was limited to CMV serostatus. A further reported finding was that TCR beta sequences accurately predicted the HLA-A and HLA-B alleles for most subjects in the first cohort. When HLA alleles, especially DR and DQ, strongly co-occurred, TCR associations were difficult to assign to individual alleles. It was suggested by the authors that the approach could potentially be generalized to other disease states and immunological phenotypes. A later analysis found that most CMV-associated TCR beta chains appeared HLA-restricted, with HLA associations seemingly driven largely by CMV exposure. Most TCR sequences were seen in very few donors, while some public TCRs were found in many individuals. Roughly uniform sequencing depth across donors was assumed in presence/absence analyses, although this assumption may not hold. V-gene and J-gene trimming of TCR beta chains was associated with a missense DCLRE1C variant in a later genetic analysis, and the association was replicated in an independent cohort. A later analysis associated some 17,000 TCR beta sequences with specific HLA alleles at a false discovery rate of 0.05. A cluster of highly shared sequence variants was judged likely to be a technical artifact of the sequencing pipeline. The study gave a list of 150 to 200 TCR beta chains associated with cytomegalovirus. A few of the identified cytomegalovirus-associated TCR beta chains were confirmed in vitro to be specific for cytomegalovirus antigens. Because counts were too low, 15 to 20 rarely observed V segments, including chromosome 9 orphons, were left out of the earlier analysis of several hundred of the donors. An earlier analysis of around 540 of the donors showed that most TCR beta V segments appeared in productive rearrangements either about 87% or about 30% of the time, which broadly matched IMGT annotations. Linkage disequilibrium might explain the correlated functional status among segregating V segments, but an unknown experimental factor could not be ruled out.

The library was prepared using the immunoSEQ multiplex PCR assay. A mixture of 60 forward primers for TCR Vbeta segments and 13 reverse primers for TCR Jbeta segments was used in the multiplex PCR. A multiplex PCR assay on genomic DNA amplified the CDR3 region of rearranged TCR beta genes. The amplified TCR beta libraries were sequenced on the Illumina HiSeq System as 87-base-pair reads. The authors processed their data as follows. Across the 700 or so repertoires, a later analysis counted around 80 million unique TCR beta chains, 8.5 million to 12 million of which were shared by at least two donors. To remove PCR and sequencing errors, raw reads were error-corrected and collapsed into unique sequences using a nearest-neighbor algorithm that merged closely related sequences. Alignment of CDR3 sequences to IMGT reference sequences was used to assign V, D and J gene segments. For a sequence to be retained, a match of at least six nucleotides was required to both a V gene segment and a J gene segment. Rearrangements were called productive when the CDR3 lacked stop codons and stayed in frame with V and J; all others were non-productive. CDR3 was defined by IMGT convention, running from the second conserved V-encoded cysteine to the conserved J-encoded phenylalanine. The earlier analysis of about 590 of the donors excluded sequences that lacked an unambiguous match to a single V gene segment. An earlier analysis of a few hundred of the donors called V segments functional above 56.7% productive rearrangements and segregating when the between-donor standard deviation exceeded 5%. A statistical classification framework was built for diagnosing cytomegalovirus status from the catalog of TCR beta chain sequences. V and J gene assignment, in a later analysis, came from comparing TCR nucleotide sequences with IMGT/GENE-DB human TR gene sequences. In a later analysis, CDR3 sequences and most-parsimonious VDJ recombination scenarios were assigned using the TCRdist pipeline. A later analysis defined each TCR beta chain by its CDR3 amino acid sequence plus V-gene family, and excluded reads lacking a unique V-gene family. As a way to deal with suspected cross-contamination and a sequencing artifact, a later analysis dropped nearly 600 nucleotide sequences that were highly shared and had low generation probability. A later analysis calculated a clonal expansion index for each public chain from normalized within-repertoire ranks of inferred template counts. In a later analysis, generation probabilities were computed with a VDJ recombination model fitted to out-of-frame rearrangements, and the resulting probabilities were checked against IGoR. A later analysis scored TCR-TCR, TCR-HLA and TCR-CMV co-occurrence with hypergeometric tests, applying a repertoire-size bias correction to TCR pairs. In a later analysis, false discovery rates were estimated by permuting HLA or CMV assignments 20 times. A later analysis grouped co-occurring TCRs with DBSCAN, adding TCRdist sequence similarity when clustering within HLA-allele-positive subsets. Repertoires with fewer than 30,000 or more than 120,000 public chains were left out of co-occurrence clustering, as were five repertoires with anomalous nucleotide sharing. Drawn from immuneACCESS, this table holds only the in-frame rearrangements with V and J called that TCRdb kept. Clones are partly lost; checked studies trace under half to an unresolved V gene and leave the rest unexplained. V and J calls and clone size come straight from that table; D and trimming were deduced from the DNA. Within this sample are some 110,000 clones, with about three quarters of them counted one time only. 13% of the sample goes to the ten largest clones.

The cohort consisted of fewer than 700 healthy bone marrow donors. At the time of sampling, all cohort members were nominally healthy, though unrecorded immune exposures were likely present. The donor was CMV seropositive and belonged to the group of 250 to 350 seropositive cohort members. A peripheral blood sample was collected from each donor, and TCR beta sequencing was performed on peripheral blood mononuclear cells. The Qiagen DNeasy Blood Extraction Kit was used to extract genomic DNA from the blood cell samples. Measured from the cysteine to the phenylalanine, the CDR3 is 13 residues long. The retained sequence is limited to the CDR3, 39 bases, with the frame set at the first base. Relative to germline, V is 6 bases shorter and J is 6 bases shorter, with 15 bases between their ends. CDR1 and CDR2 are read off the germline V gene as SNHLY and FYNNEI. Worth noting for this clone: The antigen this receptor binds is unknown. One base away there is no much larger clone; base qualities are not given.

Sequencing was carried out using PBMCs. This TCR derives from a woman aged 55-75 years in good health and CMV-seropositive. The rearrangement combines TRBV2 with TRBJ2-7; tentative D gene TRBD1, with 5 bases matching. CDR3 region: CASRPGAVSEQYF. The DNA sequence reads TGTGCCAGCAGGCCTGGGGCCGTCTCCGAGCAGTACTTC.